The clone carrying this TCR delta chain showed up just a few times. Its antigen is still unknown. A far larger clone is one base from this, pointing to a likely read error. The same CDR3 also results from other DNA sequences found in this sample. Germline V CDR1 and CDR2: GEAIGNYY, EKD. V lost 3 bases, J lost 2 bases, and 21 bases lay in between. The CDR3 extends over 17 amino acids. This sample is drawn from a study of γδ T cells in repeated Plasmodium falciparum infection. General study findings and limits: Donors in Mali lived in a small rural village, largely one ethnic group. Vgamma9/Vdelta2+ repertoires stayed stably polyclonal over time and infection.

TCRdb re-called clones from the multiplex PCR reads using CATT. The repertoire holds 85,000 to 100,000 delta-chain clones, with 0.95% to 1% as singletons. Bulk repertoires came from Vgamma9/Vdelta2+ or Vdelta2-negative gammadelta T cells flow-sorted from PBMC. Sequencing used gamma-delta T cells from blood. This clonotype was sampled from a pool of human donors (malaria-infected and uninfected, not separated). This sequence joins TRDV2 and TRDJ1, with a possible D match to TRDD3 (6 bases). TCRdb does not report a J gene; here it was assigned by matching the DNA to germline references. CDR3 sequence reads: CACDPWGPGAYTDKLIF. As DNA, the CDR3 is TGTGCCTGTGACCCCTGGGGCCCGGGGGCCTATACCGATAAACTCATCTTT.